The entry that follows covers one T cell receptor (beta chain) sequence. Its specificity is unknown. This sample was taken from a study of T cells in severe cutaneous drug reactions. The V gene's germline CDR1 is MNHEY and CDR2 SMNVEV (reference sequence). The CDR3 is 15 residues long. Study-level findings and limits: All seven CBZ-SJS/TEN blister samples shared a public TCRbeta CDR3 at mean approximately 14%.

The iRepertoire multiplex PCR system with TCR subtype-specific primers built both bulk and single-cell libraries. TCRdb processed the multiplex PCR reads again and assigns one entry to each CDR3 protein, with no DNA. In all, the sample yields about 8,300 distinct CDR3 sequences. Carbamazepine had induced Stevens-Johnson syndrome or toxic epidermal necrolysis in the sequenced donors. This sequence joins TRBV27 and TRBJ2-3. This receptor was obtained from a human donor with a severe cutaneous adverse drug reaction. Sequencing input: cells from a skin blister. CDR3 residues: CASSELLASTDTQYF.